Below, one TCR beta chain is given with its context. This sample was taken from a study of blood T cell repertoires in COVID-19. Study information: COVID-19 samples, acute and convalescent, were from the United States, Italy and Spain. PBMCs, B-cell-depleted T cells, or T cells provided the cDNA or gDNA that made up the material.

The germline V gene encodes CDR1 SGHTA and CDR2 FQGNSA. CDR3 length: 13 residues. Germline trimming cut 5 bases from V and 5 bases from J; bases unmatched to any gene: 5. Produced via immunoSEQ multiplex PCR; TCRdb's table is partial and in-frame only. The repertoire consists of roughly 250,000 clones, with approximately 82% occurring once and the leading ten covering 1.5% to 2%. This receptor was taken from a woman at least 80 years old with acute or convalescent COVID-19. Sequencing input: peripheral blood. The V and J genes are TRBV7-2 and TRBJ1-2, with 7 bases aligning to TRBD1. CDR3 amino acids: CASSPDRSYGYTF. The CDR3 nucleotides read TGTGCCAGCAGCCCGGACAGGTCTTATGGCTACACCTTC. Filled out from reference TRBV7-2 and TRBJ1-2, the complete variable domain reads GAGVSQSPSNKVTEKGKDVELRCDPISGHTALYWYRQSLGQGLEFLIYFQGNSAPDKSGLPSDRFSAERTGGSVSTLTIQRTQQEDSAVYLCASSPDRSYGYTFGSGTRLTVV.